This T cell receptor (beta chain) was recorded in a study of cytomegalovirus exposure and HLA in healthy donors (dated by TCRdb to 2017 to 2019). In terms of the full investigation: An earlier analysis of fewer than 750 of the donors reported about 260 Gb of sequence data and 100 million to 120 million unique TCR beta sequences obtained from around 190 million T cells. The study aimed to test whether cataloging public T cell receptors could reveal signatures of past pathogen exposure. In the later analysis, no new phenotypic data were used to find candidate immune exposures; instead, reliance was placed on TCR beta sequences and their occurrence across donors. A later genetic analysis used genome-wide SNP genotypes for about three fifths of the roughly 700 donors, treating that subset as a discovery cohort. Typing coverage differed by locus: A, B, C, DRB1 and DQB1 were typed in about 629-640 donors, DQA1 in roughly 500, DPA1 in some 600, and DPB1 in around 440. Donor age, sex, ethnicity and CMV serostatus were compiled alongside the repertoire data. HLA typing included class I and class II loci at four-digit resolution. Using immunosequencing, the study profiled T cell repertoires from fewer than 700 subjects and related those repertoires to cytomegalovirus serostatus. To study patterns of TCR occurrence, a later analysis re-analyzed previously published TCR beta repertoires from hundreds of donors and added high-resolution HLA genotyping. In an earlier analysis of about 590 of the donors, high-throughput TCR beta sequencing was used to judge whether each TCR beta V gene segment behaved as functional or pseudogenic. Across about 370 genotyped donors of the cohort, an average of approximately 220,000 unique TCR beta nucleotide sequences per donor were sequenced, and roughly 18% of those sequences were non-productive. Among the roughly 410 genotyped donors, approximately 77% belonged to the genetic ancestry cluster associated with self-reported Caucasian donors. Every discovery cohort repertoire had been produced on one sequencing platform. Four to six DR-DQ haplotypes were handled as single units for association and clustering, since linkage in the cohort was strong. A separate validation cohort of some 130 different subjects was used in addition to the roughly 700-subject first cohort. Around 320 gigabases of sequencing data and tens of millions of unique TCR sequences were included in an early release covering around 600 HLA-typed donors. To predict cytomegalovirus infection status, the study combined high-throughput TCR immunosequencing, statistical association of individual TCRs with disease status, and machine learning.

Summary of the overall study and its limitations: In a later analysis, HLA-associated TCR beta chains were found to be more clonally expanded and to have lower generation probabilities than equally common non-associated chains. For the cohort, immune exposure information was limited to CMV serostatus. Because the 87-base-pair reads could not distinguish some IMGT-functional V segments, including TRBV6-2 and TRBV6-3, those segments were excluded. Because HLA typing was unavailable for some donors at each locus, only the typed subset was used in association tests. Linkage disequilibrium might explain the correlated functional status among segregating V segments, but an unknown experimental factor could not be ruled out. In this cohort, only TCR beta chains were sequenced, and detectable features were limited by the absence of alpha or paired-chain data. The classifier was reported to diagnose cytomegalovirus status with high specificity and sensitivity in both the original and validation cohorts. A total of roughly 160 TCR beta chains were listed by the study as associated with cytomegalovirus. In a later analysis, some 18,000 TCR beta sequences were associated with specific HLA alleles at a false discovery rate of 0.05. The sequencing pipeline was judged likely to have produced a cluster of highly shared sequence variants as a technical artifact. When HLA alleles, especially DR and DQ, strongly co-occurred, attributing TCR associations to individual alleles was difficult. Several of the top co-occurrence clusters appeared to be linked to parvovirus B19, influenza, CMV and Epstein-Barr virus, according to a later analysis. A later genetic analysis associated a missense DCLRE1C variant with V-gene and J-gene trimming of TCR beta chains, and an independent cohort replicated the association. In a later analysis, most CMV-associated TCR beta chains were found to appear HLA-restricted, with HLA associations seemingly driven largely by CMV exposure. In a later genetic analysis, fewer N-insertions in productive TCRs were reported among donors in an Asian-associated ancestry cluster than the roughly 640-donor mean. An earlier analysis of approximately 570 of the donors showed that most TCR beta V segments appeared in productive rearrangements either about 87% or about 30% of the time, which broadly matched IMGT annotations. The earlier analysis of about 600 of the donors excluded approximately 17 rarely observed V segments, including chromosome 9 orphons, because counts were too low. Three of the identified cytomegalovirus-associated TCR beta chains were confirmed in vitro to be specific for cytomegalovirus antigens. In a later analysis, the rate of TCR association differed among HLA loci, with DRB1 alleles having the most associated TCRs and HLA-C alleles having the fewest. Most TCR sequences were seen in very few donors, while some public TCRs were found in many individuals. Roughly uniform sequencing depth across donors was assumed in presence/absence analyses, although this assumption may not hold. A further reported finding was that TCR beta sequences accurately predicted the HLA-A and HLA-B alleles for most subjects in the first cohort. It was suggested by the authors that the approach could potentially be generalized to other disease states and immunological phenotypes.

The cohort was made up of 666 healthy bone marrow donors. Cohort members were all nominally healthy when sampled, although unrecorded immune exposures were likely present. The donor was CMV seronegative and was included in the group of a few hundred seronegative cohort members. Every donor gave a peripheral blood sample, and the peripheral blood mononuclear cells from that sample were used for TCR beta sequencing. Genomic DNA extraction from the blood cell samples was performed with the Qiagen DNeasy Blood Extraction Kit. Turning to this clone: There is no known antigen for this receptor.

Counted from cysteine to phenylalanine, this CDR3 has 12 amino acids. Here the CDR3 DNA is all that survives: 36 bases in frame from base 1. V trim: 3 bases; J trim: 11 bases; unmatched bases: 6. Sequences SGHNT (CDR1) and YENEEA (CDR2) are obtained from the germline V gene. The library came from the immunoSEQ multiplex PCR assay. The multiplex PCR relied on a mix of 60 forward primers for TCR Vbeta segments and 13 reverse primers for TCR Jbeta segments. Amplification of the CDR3 region of rearranged TCR beta genes was performed with a multiplex PCR assay on genomic DNA. The Illumina HiSeq System was used to sequence the amplified TCR beta libraries as 87-base-pair reads. Under the source paper's analysis protocol: A later analysis counted 65 million to 90 million unique TCR beta chains across the 690 or so repertoires, and some 11 million of these chains were shared by at least two donors. To remove PCR and sequencing errors, raw reads were error-corrected and collapsed into unique sequences using a nearest-neighbor algorithm that merged closely related sequences. CDR3 sequences were aligned to IMGT reference sequences to assign V, D and J gene segments. Each retained sequence needed at least a six-nucleotide match to both a V gene segment and a J gene segment. Rearrangements were called productive when the CDR3 lacked stop codons and stayed in frame with V and J; all others were non-productive. Following IMGT convention, CDR3 was defined as the stretch from the second conserved V-encoded cysteine to the conserved J-encoded phenylalanine. The earlier analysis of about 590 of the donors excluded sequences that lacked an unambiguous match to a single V gene segment. In an earlier analysis of a few hundred of the donors, V segments were called functional above 56.7% productive rearrangements and were called segregating when the between-donor standard deviation exceeded 5%. To diagnose cytomegalovirus status from the catalog of TCR beta chain sequences, a statistical classification framework was built. V and J gene assignment, in a later analysis, came from comparing TCR nucleotide sequences with IMGT/GENE-DB human TR gene sequences. Using the TCRdist pipeline, a later analysis assigned CDR3 sequences along with most-parsimonious VDJ recombination scenarios. A later analysis defined each TCR beta chain by its CDR3 amino acid sequence plus V-gene family, and excluded reads lacking a unique V-gene family. In a later analysis, fewer than 650 highly shared, low-generation-probability nucleotide sequences were removed to address suspected cross-contamination and a sequencing artifact. In a later analysis, a clonal expansion index for each public chain was calculated from normalized within-repertoire ranks of inferred template counts. Generation probabilities in a later analysis came from a VDJ recombination model fitted to out-of-frame rearrangements, and those results were checked against IGoR. In a later analysis, hypergeometric tests were used to score TCR-TCR, TCR-HLA and TCR-CMV co-occurrence, with a repertoire-size bias correction applied to TCR pairs. In a later analysis, false discovery rates were estimated by permuting HLA or CMV assignments 20 times. A later analysis grouped co-occurring TCRs with DBSCAN, adding TCRdist sequence similarity when clustering within HLA-allele-positive subsets. Repertoires with fewer than 30,000 or more than 120,000 public chains, plus five repertoires with anomalous nucleotide sharing, were excluded from co-occurrence clustering. In TCRdb, the immuneACCESS table is reduced to in-frame sequences with V and J assigned. These tables do not hold every clone; where another copy was compared, an unresolved V gene accounts for under half, and the others remain unexplained. The D gene and trimming were derived from the DNA, and the V and J assignments and clone size from that table. The sample table records around 70,000 clones. Of the sample, roughly 0.89% falls within the top ten clones.

The sequencing sample was made of PBMCs. The chain is encoded by TRBV11-3 joined to TRBJ2-5; 7 central nucleotides agree with TRBD1. The source of this sequence is a boy between 10 and 17 years old in good health and CMV-seronegative. CDR3 protein: CASSLRGRKQYF. DNA sequence: TGTGCCAGCAGCTTGAGGGGGCGCAAACAGTACTTC.